Listed below are T cell receptor beta chains from one sample, sequenced in a study of cytomegalovirus exposure and HLA in healthy donors. Sequenced by immunoSEQ multiplex PCR; TCRdb stores in-frame clones only, minus some. The sample contains 120,000 or so clones, more than 60% of which appear only once. The sequencing sample was made of PBMCs. All receptors come from a man aged 25 to 40 in good health and CMV-seronegative. Each CDR3 is given with its conserved first and last residue. D genes are given only for firm matches. Clone size is not always given. Where it is, it says once, few, many or a class for expanded clones.

V gene	J gene	clone size	D gene	CDR3 DNA	CDR3 protein
TRBV7-2	TRBJ2-3	few	.	TGTGCCAGCAGCTTGTTAGCGTTTGTGGGCACAGATACGCAGTATTTT	CASSLLAFVGTDTQYF
TRBV6-5	TRBJ2-1	few	TRBD2	TGTGCCAGCAGCCCTAGCGGGATCGGTGAGCAGTTCTTC	CASSPSGIGEQFF
TRBV27	TRBJ2-7	once	.	TGTGCCAGCAGTTTAAAACAGGCAAGCTCCTACGAGCAGTACTTC	CASSLKQASSYEQYF
TRBV19	TRBJ2-4	.	.	TGTGCCAGTAGCCCCTGGGAAGGAGGCAAAAACATTCAGTACTTC	CASSPWEGGKNIQYF
TRBV7-5	TRBJ2-1	.	.	TGTGCCAGAAGCTTAGGCTACCTAAGCTCCTACAATGAGCAGTTCTTC	CARSLGYLSSYNEQFF
TRBV10-3	TRBJ2-2	once	TRBD1	TGTGCCATCATTACCGGGACAGGGGACACCGGGGAGCTGTTTTTT	CAIITGTGDTGELFF
TRBV19	TRBJ1-2	.	.	TGTGCCAGTAGTATCGGCCCCTGGCAGGTGACTAACTATGGCTACACCTTC	CASSIGPWQVTNYGYTF
TRBV21-1	TRBJ1-4	.	.	TGTGCCAGCAACCTGGGGGGGGGCGCAGATAATGAAAAACTGTTTTTT	CASNLGGGADNEKLFF
TRBV15	TRBJ1-2	.	.	TGTGCCACCAGCCAGTCGGGGTACAACTATGGCTACACCTTC	CATSQSGYNYGYTF
TRBV7-2	TRBJ2-5	.	.	TGTGCCAGCAGCTCCCCCCGGTCCGCACAAGAGACCCAGTACTTC	CASSSPRSAQETQYF
TRBV5-1	TRBJ2-7	.	.	TGCGCCAGCAGCTTGACAGGGAGGGACGAGCAGTACTTC	CASSLTGRDEQYF
TRBV19	TRBJ1-2	.	.	TGTGCCAGTACCCCCCCAGGGAAGGTTGGCTACACCTTC	CASTPPGKVGYTF
TRBV11-1	TRBJ2-7	.	.	TGTGCCAGCAGCTTAGCCATGACTAAACCCTACGAGCAGTACTTC	CASSLAMTKPYEQYF
TRBV6-5	TRBJ2-7	.	TRBD1	TGTGCCAGCAGTTATCAGCCGGGACAGGGGGCCTACGAGCAGTACTTC	CASSYQPGQGAYEQYF
TRBV18	TRBJ2-3	.	TRBD2	TGTGCCAGCTCAGGGACTAGCGGGAGCACAGATACGCAGTATTTT	CASSGTSGSTDTQYF
TRBV6-5	TRBJ2-1	.	TRBD2	TGTGCCAGCAGTTGGAGGGTAGCGGGGGGGCCCAATGAGCAGTTCTTC	CASSWRVAGGPNEQFF
TRBV5-1	TRBJ1-1	.	.	TGCGCCAGCAGCTTCAGAGGGAACACTGAAGCTTTCTTT	CASSFRGNTEAFF
TRBV29-1	TRBJ2-1	.	TRBD1	TGCAGCGTTGAGGGGACAGTGGGTCATGGGAATGAGCAGTTCTTC	CSVEGTVGHGNEQFF
TRBV15	TRBJ1-5	.	TRBD1	TGTGCCACCAGCAGAGATATTGGACAGGGTGGTAATCAGCCCCAGCATTTT	CATSRDIGQGGNQPQHF
TRBV27	TRBJ2-5	.	.	TGTGCCAGCAGTCCGTATGTAGAGACCCAGTACTTC	CASSPYVETQYF
TRBV9	TRBJ2-3	.	.	TGTGCCAGCAGCGTAGCCGCGGGAGATACGCAGTATTTT	CASSVAAGDTQYF
TRBV27	TRBJ2-7	.	TRBD1	TGTGCCAGCAGTCGGGACAGGGGCTACGAGCAGTACTTC	CASSRDRGYEQYF
TRBV9	TRBJ1-6	.	.	TGTGCCAGCAGCCCCGGGGGGGAACTTTCACCCCTCCACTTT	CASSPGGELSPLHF
TRBV5-4	TRBJ1-4	.	.	TGTGCCAGCAGCCCAGGCCAGGGGCTGGAAAAACTGTTTTTT	CASSPGQGLEKLFF
TRBV7-3	TRBJ2-4	.	TRBD2	TGTGCCAGCAGCTTAAATCCCCCAGGGACTAGGAGAAACATTCAGTACTTC	CASSLNPPGTRRNIQYF
TRBV28	TRBJ2-2	.	TRBD2	TGTGCCAGCAGTCTGACTAGCACCGCCGGGGAGCTGTTTTTT	CASSLTSTAGELFF
TRBV25-1	TRBJ1-4	few	.	TGTGCCAGCAGGAAACGGGGGTCGGCTAATGAAAAACTGTTTTTT	CASRKRGSANEKLFF
TRBV7-9	TRBJ1-3	.	TRBD1	TGTGCCAGCAGCCAGACGACAGGGCCCTCTGGAAACACCATATATTTT	CASSQTTGPSGNTIYF
TRBV30	TRBJ2-1	.	.	TGTGCCTGGAGCGACTGGACTGGGGTCCTCAATGAGCAGTTCTTC	CAWSDWTGVLNEQFF
TRBV9	TRBJ2-5	.	TRBD2	TGTGCCAGCAGCGTGCGGGGGAAATGGGGGGAAGAGACCCAGTACTTC	CASSVRGKWGEETQYF
TRBV9	TRBJ1-5	.	.	TGTGCCAGCAGCGAAAGCGGGACTAGCAATCAGCCCCAGCATTTT	CASSESGTSNQPQHF
TRBV9	TRBJ2-1	.	TRBD2	TGTGCCAGCAACCGGGGGGGCCCCCTTTACAATGAGCAGTTCTTC	CASNRGGPLYNEQFF
TRBV27	TRBJ2-7	.	.	TGTGCCAGCAGTTTATGGGCAGGCTACGAGCAGTACTTC	CASSLWAGYEQYF
TRBV4-3	TRBJ1-5	.	TRBD1	TGCGCCAGCAGCCAAGATAAGGGATCAGGGGGTCAGCCCCAGCATTTT	CASSQDKGSGGQPQHF
TRBV5-4	TRBJ2-1	.	TRBD2	TGTGCCAGCAGCTTGGTAGCGGGGGCCCCCAATGAGCAGTTCTTC	CASSLVAGAPNEQFF
TRBV5-1	TRBJ1-1	.	.	TGCGCCAGCAGCTTGGCCCCGGGGTTACGGGGGGACACTGAAGCTTTCTTT	CASSLAPGLRGDTEAFF
TRBV10-1	TRBJ2-1	.	.	TGCGCCAGCGGTCAAGGGGGAAGCTCCTACAATGAGCAGTTCTTC	CASGQGGSSYNEQFF
TRBV7-2	TRBJ1-5	.	TRBD1	TGTGCCAGCAGCAAGATCAGGGACAGGGGGAATCAGCCCCAGCATTTT	CASSKIRDRGNQPQHF
TRBV19	TRBJ2-5	.	.	TGTGCCACTCTAATCCAAGAGACCCAGTACTTC	CATLIQETQYF
TRBV6-5	TRBJ1-4	few	.	TGTGCCAGCAGCGCAGGGATGAAAAAACTGTTTTTT	CASSAGMKKLFF
TRBV7-9	TRBJ2-6	.	TRBD1	TGTGCCAGCGTGTGGACAGGGGGCTCTGGGGCCAACGTCCTGACTTTC	CASVWTGGSGANVLTF